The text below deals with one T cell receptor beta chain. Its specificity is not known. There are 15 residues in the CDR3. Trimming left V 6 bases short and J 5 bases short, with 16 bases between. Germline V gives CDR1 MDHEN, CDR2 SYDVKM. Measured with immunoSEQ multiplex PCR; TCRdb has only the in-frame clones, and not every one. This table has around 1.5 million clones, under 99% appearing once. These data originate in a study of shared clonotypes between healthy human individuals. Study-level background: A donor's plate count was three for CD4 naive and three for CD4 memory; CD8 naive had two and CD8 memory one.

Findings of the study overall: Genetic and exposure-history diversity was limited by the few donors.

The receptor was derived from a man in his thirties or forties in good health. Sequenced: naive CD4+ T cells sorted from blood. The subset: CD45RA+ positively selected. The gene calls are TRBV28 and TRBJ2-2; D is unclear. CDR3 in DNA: TGTGCCAGCAGCCACGGAGCAGCGAGGACCGGGGAGCTGTTTTTT. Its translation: CASSHGAARTGELFF.